The 16 T cell receptor beta chains in this list originate from one sample, sequenced in a study of T cells in Graves' hyperthyroidism and ophthalmopathy. Amplification of TCR beta CDR3 regions was performed using RNA transcripts as template. A set of HTBI primers served as the primers for a first-round RT-PCR of the TCR CDR3. TCRdb used MiXCR to reprocess the multiplex PCR reads, holding one entry per CDR3 protein. The sample shows a few hundred thousand distinct CDR3 sequences, 35% to 55% of them seen only once. The source material was peripheral blood or thyroid tissue (not recorded which). The receptors were sampled from an adult woman with Graves' disease, either hyperthyroidism or ophthalmopathy (not recorded which).

This clonotype was detected many times. This sequence joins TRBV19 and TRBJ1-1, with 8 bases fitting TRBD1. Unmatched junction bases numbered 11, after V lost 7 bases and J lost 7 bases. The germline gives CDR1 LNHDA, CDR2 SQIVND (reference sequence). The CDR3 is 14 residues long. The CDR3 loop is CASTRQGSNGEAFF. The CDR3 DNA reads TGTGCCAGTACAAGACAGGGGAGCAACGGTGAAGCTTTCTTT. The full variable domain, with the rest looked up from reference TRBV19 and TRBJ1-1, is DGGITQSPKYLFRKEGQNVTLSCEQNLNHDAMYWYRQDPGQGLRLIYYSQIVNDFQKGDIAEGYSVSREKKESFPLTVTSAQKNPTAFYLCASTRQGSNGEAFFGQGTRLTVV.

This clonotype was seen repeatedly, ten times or more. CDR3 coding DNA: TGCGCCAGCAGCGGTACGACAGGGGGCACTGAAGCTTTCTTT. Translated: CASSGTTGGTEAFF. The chain has TRBV5-1 and TRBJ1-1; 9 bases line up with TRBD1. The ends lost 4 bases at V and 4 bases at J; junction bases unmatched: 5. CDR3 size: 14 residues. Germline CDR1 reads SGHRS; CDR2 reads YFSETQ.

This clonotype has a count of ten or more. The V call is TRBV7-2, the J call TRBJ2-7, with 10 bases identical to TRBD2. The CDR3 contains 15 residues. Germline V gene sequence: CDR1 SGHTA, CDR2 FQGNSA. The V gene end was trimmed by 5 bases and the J gene end by 0 bases; junction bases not matched to a gene: 4. The CDR3 DNA sequence: TGTGCCAGCAGCCCGAGGACTAGCGGCTCCTACGAGCAGTACTTC. Its translation is CASSPRTSGSYEQYF.

To note about this clonotype: The CDR3 ends on some other residue instead of the conserved phenylalanine or tryptophan, so this is likely a read error. No DNA is shown, since the ends of the CDR3 on it are uncertain; the CDR3 is the one TCRdb lists. V usage is TRBV5-1 and J usage is TRBJ2-5; the D segment call TRBD2 is taken from the table without a DNA check. Germline lookup yields CDR1 SGHRS and CDR2 YFSETQ. Counting both end residues, the CDR3 totals 15 amino acids. The CDR3 reads CASSLVAREEETQYL.

This clonotype was counted between two and nine times. A much larger clone differs from this one at a single base, so this may be a read error. The chain has TRBV6-1 and TRBJ1-2; TRBD1 is a possible D gene (5 bases). The CDR3 length is 13 residues. The germline gives CDR1 MNHNS, CDR2 SASEGT. The CDR3 loop is CASPKGVGYGHTF. The CDR3 DNA is TGTGCCAGCCCAAAAGGGGTCGGCTATGGCCACACCTTC.

The chain links TRBV28 to TRBJ1-1; no firm D call. This CDR3 has 13 residues. Germline CDR1 MDHEN, CDR2 SYDVKM. V was trimmed by 7 bases and J by 1 base, leaving 10 bases between them. The CDR3 here is CASNPTGNTEAFF. CDR3 bases: TGTGCCAGCAACCCGACGGGGAACACTGAAGCTTTCTTT.

The chain joins TRBV25-1 to TRBJ2-5; D may be TRBD2 (6 bases). The CDR3 covers 13 residues. Trimming took off 8 bases at V and 0 bases at J, with 10 bases between the two ends. CDR1 MGHDK and CDR2 SYGVNS come from the germline V gene. CDR3 nucleotide sequence: TGTGCCAGCGCTAGCGCTAACCAAGAGACCCAGTACTTC. Its translation: CASASANQETQYF.

In its sample, this clonotype was seen many times. As DNA, the CDR3 is TGTGCCAGCAGTGGAGGGGGTTCGGGTGAAAAACTGTTTTTT. It yields the protein CASSGGGSGEKLFF. The chain has TRBV6-5 and TRBJ1-4, with D possibly TRBD1 on 6 matching bases. In germline, CDR1 is MNHEY, CDR2 SVGAGI. V was trimmed by 5 bases and J by 7 bases, leaving 14 bases between them. This CDR3 contains 14 residues.

CDR3 sequence reads: CSVRQGKETQYF. In DNA form, the CDR3 reads TGCAGCGTCCGACAGGGAAAAGAGACCCAGTACTTC. V usage is TRBV29-1 and J usage is TRBJ2-5, with 7 bases matching TRBD1. The CDR3 is made up of 12 amino acids. Germline V gives CDR1 SQVTM, CDR2 ANQGSEA. Unmatched junction bases numbered 4, after V lost 6 bases and J lost 3 bases.

Regarding this clonotype: One end of the junction does not line up with germline, which may come from a read error. The chain carries TRBV7-9 and TRBJ2-7, with 9 bases lining up with TRBD2. CDR3 length: 16 residues. Germline V CDR1 and CDR2: SEHNR, FQNEAQ (reference sequence). CDR3 sequence (DNA): TGCGCCAGCAGTCCTGTAGCGGGGGCTGCAACCTACGAGCAGTACTTC. Protein: CASSPVAGAATYEQYF.

This rearrangement joins TRBV7-9 to TRBJ2-7, with 9 bases fitting TRBD1. Germline CDR1 SEHNR, CDR2 FQNEAQ (reference sequence). After removal of 6 bases from V and 6 bases from J, the junction contained 6 bases not matched to a gene. The CDR3 consists of 13 residues. CDR3 DNA: TGTGCCAGCAGTTCCGGACAGGGGATCGAGCAGTACTTC. Translating it yields CASSSGQGIEQYF.

This clonotype was observed a few times. The genes are TRBV29-1 and TRBJ2-7, with a possible D match to TRBD1 (5 bases). The length of the CDR3 is 13 residues. Germline CDR1 and CDR2: SQVTM and ANQGSEA. Deletions cut 0 bases from V and 8 bases from J, with 14 bases between. CDR3 bases: TGCAGCGTTGAAGATCGAGAAGGGGTGAAGCAGTACTTC. Its protein product is CSVEDREGVKQYF.

In regard to this clonotype: A single base separates this from a much larger clone, so it may be a read error. The V call is TRBV7-9, the J call TRBJ1-4, with 10 bases that match TRBD1. The germline CDR1 and CDR2 sequences are SEHNR and FQNEAQ (reference sequence). V gave up 3 bases and J gave up 10 bases; unmatched junction bases: 8. This CDR3 contains 15 residues. The CDR3 DNA is TGTGCCAGCAGCTTGACCGGGACAGGGGACGGAAAACTGTTTTTT. Its translation is CASSLTGTGDGKLFF.

In regard to this clonotype: A much larger clone lies one base from this, so it may be a read error. V and J are TRBV7-2 and TRBJ2-2, with D unclear. The CDR3 is made up of 13 amino acids. CDR1 SGHTA and CDR2 FQGNSA come from the germline V gene. The CDR3 DNA reads as TGTGCCGGCAGCTTTGTTCTCGTCGGGGAGCTGTTTTTT. This sequence encodes CAGSFVLVGELFF.

Worth noting for this clonotype: An end of the junction does not agree with germline; a read error may underlie this. This sequence joins TRBV7-7 and TRBJ2-5; 10 nucleotides match TRBD2. This CDR3 has 16 residues. CDR1 is SSHAT and CDR2 is FNYEAQ in the germline V gene (reference sequence). The CDR3 coding sequence is TGTGCTAGCAGCTTAGCGGGGGGCCTGCTTAGAGAGACCCAGTACTTC. As protein: CASSLAGGLLRETQYF.

This clonotype was seen once. The V call is TRBV7-2, the J call TRBJ1-3; 9 nucleotides match TRBD1. The CDR3 totals 16 residues. CDR1 is SGHTA, CDR2 FQGNSA, per germline. Trimming at V came to 5 bases and at J to 8 bases, leaving 13 bases not matched to a gene. Written as DNA, the CDR3 is TGTGCCAGCAGCCCGGACAGGGGCGTCGATGGGTACACCATATATTTT. This codes for CASSPDRGVDGYTIYF.